A selection of T cell receptor beta chains follows, all from one sample in a study of blood T cell repertoires in COVID-19. TCRdb keeps only in-frame clones here, not all; method: immunoSEQ multiplex PCR. The data hold tens of thousands of clones, with roughly 90% observed a single time. Sequencing was done on a sample of peripheral blood. These receptors all stem from a man in his fifties or sixties with acute or convalescent COVID-19. CDR3s include the opening cysteine and the closing phenylalanine or tryptophan. A D gene is named only where the DNA matches it firmly. Expanded clones get a size class; other rows say once, few or many, or leave the size out.

d_gene,j_gene,v_gene,abundance,CDR3aa,CDR3nt
TRBD2,TRBJ2-2,TRBV19,NA,CASSPRAGLGPGELFF,TGTGCCAGTAGTCCGCGAGCGGGGCTAGGCCCCGGGGAGCTGTTTTTT
TRBD1,TRBJ2-1,TRBV5-1,once,CASSSTGGVGNEQFF,TGCGCCAGCAGCTCCACAGGGGGCGTAGGCAATGAGCAGTTCTTC
TRBD2,TRBJ2-2,TRBV7-6,NA,CASSLGAGGPGTGELFF,TGTGCCAGCAGCTTGGGAGCGGGGGGGCCCGGCACCGGGGAGCTGTTTTTT
NA,TRBJ1-4,TRBV6-2/TRBV6-3,NA,CASSTGSPTGYEKLFF,TGTGCCAGCAGCACGGGATCCCCAACGGGGTATGAAAAACTGTTTTTT
TRBD1,TRBJ1-1,TRBV27,NA,CASSYQGARTEAFF,TGTGCCAGCAGTTACCAGGGGGCGAGGACTGAAGCTTTCTTT
TRBD2,TRBJ2-1,TRBV9,NA,CASSVFFSGSSYNEQFF,TGTGCCAGCAGCGTATTTTTTAGCGGGAGCTCCTACAATGAGCAGTTCTTC
NA,TRBJ2-1,TRBV6-4,NA,CASSPVTGGGATEQFF,TGTGCCAGCAGTCCCGTGACCGGTGGCGGAGCAACTGAGCAGTTCTTC
NA,TRBJ2-2,TRBV2,few,CASSGIPTGSGELFF,TGTGCCAGCAGTGGGATTCCCACAGGGTCCGGGGAGCTGTTTTTT
NA,TRBJ2-5,TRBV2,few,CASTAVGAQETQYF,TGTGCCAGCACTGCGGTGGGGGCTCAAGAGACCCAGTACTTC
NA,TRBJ1-2,TRBV6-1,NA,CASSDTGTPYGYTF,TGTGCCAGCAGTGATACCGGGACACCCTATGGCTACACCTTC
NA,TRBJ1-1,TRBV6-5,NA,CASSQLSGEAFF,TGTGCCAGCAGTCAGTTATCAGGAGAAGCTTTCTTT
NA,TRBJ2-1,TRBV15,NA,CATSRQGEEDEQFF,TGTGCCACCAGCAGACAGGGGGAGGAGGATGAGCAGTTCTTC
TRBD1,TRBJ1-5,TRBV28,NA,CASSLTGGNQPQHF,TGTGCCAGCAGTTTAACAGGGGGCAATCAGCCCCAGCATTTT
NA,TRBJ2-7,TRBV11-2,few,CASSLQVATHEQYF,TGTGCCAGCAGCTTACAAGTGGCAACCCACGAGCAGTACTTC
NA,TRBJ1-1,TRBV29-1,NA,CSVGVAENTEAFF,TGCAGCGTTGGGGTCGCGGAAAACACTGAAGCTTTCTTT
TRBD1,TRBJ1-2,TRBV4-2,NA,CASSLLTGRSYEGYTF,TGTGCCAGCAGCCTATTGACAGGGAGGTCCTATGAAGGCTACACCTTC
NA,TRBJ1-2,TRBV11-2,NA,CASSLDRRASYGYTF,TGTGCCAGCAGCTTAGATAGGAGGGCCTCCTATGGCTACACCTTC
NA,TRBJ2-5,TRBV27,NA,CASSRVGGQETQYF,TGTGCCAGCAGCCGGGTGGGGGGCCAAGAGACCCAGTACTTC
TRBD2,TRBJ2-3,TRBV9,NA,CASSDRGSGGDTQYF,TGTGCCAGCAGCGATCGGGGTAGCGGGGGAGATACGCAGTATTTT
TRBD2,TRBJ2-5,TRBV7-2,NA,CASSLELAGGETQYF,TGTGCCAGCAGCTTAGAACTAGCGGGGGGAGAGACCCAGTACTTC
TRBD1,TRBJ1-5,TRBV2,NA,CASRPGTGWQPQHF,TGTGCCAGCAGACCCGGGACAGGGTGGCAGCCCCAGCATTTT
NA,TRBJ1-1,TRBV7-9,NA,CASQGIYTEAFF,TGTGCCTCCCAGGGAATATACACTGAAGCTTTCTTT
TRBD2,TRBJ2-1,TRBV5-1,NA,CASAGTSANNEQFF,TGCGCCAGCGCCGGGACTAGCGCAAACAATGAGCAGTTCTTC
NA,TRBJ2-1,TRBV30,NA,CAWRVLVYNEQFF,TGTGCCTGGAGGGTACTAGTCTACAATGAGCAGTTCTTC
TRBD1,TRBJ1-3,TRBV30,NA,CAWSAGQVERSIYF,TGTGCCTGGAGCGCGGGACAGGTCGAAAGATCCATATATTTT
TRBD1,TRBJ1-1,TRBV27,NA,CASSLRGLRTEAFF,TGTGCCAGCAGTTTAAGGGGGCTGCGAACTGAAGCTTTCTTT
NA,TRBJ1-1,TRBV27,NA,CASSLSSRAGTEAFF,TGTGCCAGCAGTTTATCGAGCAGGGCGGGGACTGAAGCTTTCTTT
NA,TRBJ2-2,TRBV2,NA,CASSRQANTGELFF,TGTGCCAGCAGCCGACAGGCGAACACCGGGGAGCTGTTTTTT
NA,TRBJ1-5,TRBV12-3/TRBV12-4,once,CASSLDRVQPQHF,TGTGCCAGCAGTTTAGACAGGGTACAGCCCCAGCATTTT
TRBD1,TRBJ2-5,TRBV19,NA,CASSWDSGETQYF,TGTGCCAGTAGCTGGGACAGTGGTGAGACCCAGTACTTC
NA,TRBJ1-3,TRBV30,NA,CAWKGDPKIGNTIYF,TGTGCCTGGAAGGGGGACCCCAAGATCGGAAACACCATATATTTT
NA,TRBJ1-2,TRBV5-5,once,CASSYTTGGYTF,TGTGCCAGCAGCTACACGACTGGTGGCTACACCTTC
TRBD2,TRBJ2-1,TRBV10-3,NA,CAISEGSGGPGRNEQFF,TGTGCCATCAGTGAAGGTAGCGGGGGGCCGGGGCGAAATGAGCAGTTCTTC
TRBD1,TRBJ1-1,TRBV6-1,NA,CASSELIGQVVPEAFF,TGTGCCAGCAGTGAACTTATAGGACAGGTTGTCCCTGAAGCTTTCTTT
NA,TRBJ2-1,TRBV7-9,NA,CASSWDRVEREGQYNEQFF,TGTGCCAGCAGTTGGGACAGGGTCGAGCGGGAGGGTCAGTACAATGAGCAGTTCTTC
NA,TRBJ1-3,TRBV7-9,NA,CASSLEGVGNTIYF,TGTGCCAGCAGCTTAGAAGGAGTTGGAAACACCATATATTTT